A single sample gave rise to the 18 T cell receptor beta chains below, sequenced in a study of a mutant IDH1 vaccine in newly diagnosed glioma. Assay: immunoSEQ multiplex PCR; the TCRdb copy retains only in-frame clones and omits some. The table includes nearly 35,000 clones, about 79% detected once. Their antigens are not known. The sample's time point: week 5, during vaccination. What each vaccine dose contained was 300 ug of mutant IDH1 20-mer peptide, accompanied by topical imiquimod. The sequencing used PBMCs, collected from a glioma patient whose treatment included an IDH1 peptide vaccine. The receptors were gathered from a man aged 30 to 45 with glioma.

The genes are TRBV28 and TRBJ2-7, with D possibly being TRBD1 (6 bases). This CDR3 comprises 13 residues. The V end was cut by 2 bases, the J end by 3 bases, with 8 bases between. Germline values: CDR1 MDHEN, CDR2 SYDVKM. The CDR3 loop is CASSLEDSYEQYF. The CDR3 nucleotides read TGTGCCAGCAGTTTAGAGGACAGCTACGAGCAGTACTTC.

This chain joins TRBV30 and TRBJ2-5; D is possibly TRBD2 (6 bases). The CDR3 runs to 14 residues. The germline V and J ends were trimmed by 3 bases and 4 bases, with 15 bases remaining between them. Germline V gives CDR1 GTSNPN, CDR2 SVGIG (reference sequence). Written as DNA, the CDR3 is TGTGCCTGGAGCCCACGGGGACTCCCAGAGACCCAGTACTTC. Its protein is CAWSPRGLPETQYF.

CDR3 DNA: TGTGCCAGCTCACCCGGGACAGCCTCCTACGAGCAGTACTTC. As protein: CASSPGTASYEQYF. V is TRBV18 and J is TRBJ2-7; 7 nucleotides agree with TRBD1. Germline V gene sequence: CDR1 KGHSH, CDR2 LQKENI. The junction had 2 bases not matched to a gene; V was cut back by 3 bases and J by 0 bases. This CDR3 has 14 amino acids.

V is TRBV11-3 and J is TRBJ2-3; D is ambiguous. This CDR3 has 13 residues. Germline V CDR1 and CDR2: SGHNT, YENEEA. Trimming stripped 4 bases from V and 2 bases from J, with 7 bases between. In DNA, the CDR3 is TGTGCCAGCAGCTCAGAGGTCACAGATACGCAGTATTTT. Its translation: CASSSEVTDTQYF.

J is TRBJ1-5 and V is TRBV2; no clear D gene. This CDR3 has 14 amino acids. Trimming took off 1 base at V and 9 bases at J, with 13 bases between the two ends. The germline CDR1 and CDR2 sequences are SNHLY and FYNNEI. CDR3 protein: CASSEEEALRPQHF. The CDR3 DNA is TGTGCCAGCAGTGAAGAGGAGGCGCTGCGGCCCCAGCATTTT.

V and J are TRBV4-1 and TRBJ1-6; TRBD1 aligns across 7 bases. Germline CDR1 MGHRA, CDR2 YSYEKL. V lost 1 base, J lost 6 bases, and 6 bases stayed unmatched. There are 16 residues in the CDR3. The CDR3 sequence is CASSQGQGQSNSPLHF. The CDR3 DNA is TGCGCCAGCAGCCAAGGACAGGGACAGAGTAATTCACCCCTCCACTTT.

This rearrangement joins TRBV5-1 to TRBJ2-7, with D tentatively TRBD2 (6 bases). V gave up 0 bases and J gave up 7 bases, with 11 bases separating them. Germline CDR1 SGHRS, CDR2 YFSETQ. This CDR3 has 13 residues. DNA for the CDR3: TGCGCCAGCAGCTTGGTCGGGGCGGGAGAGCAGTACTTC. It codes for CASSLVGAGEQYF.

This chain uses TRBV5-1 with TRBJ2-7; D is possibly TRBD1 or TRBD2 (5 bases each). Germline V lookup: CDR1 SGHRS, CDR2 YFSETQ. The CDR3 extends over 12 amino acids. Trimming took off 2 bases at V and 7 bases at J, with 10 bases between the two ends. The CDR3 here is CASSFGAREQYF. DNA for the CDR3: TGCGCCAGCAGCTTCGGGGCTCGGGAGCAGTACTTC.

This chain links TRBV5-4 with TRBJ1-6; tentatively, D is TRBD1 (6 bases). V was trimmed by 1 base and J by 6 bases, leaving 11 bases between them. This CDR3 is built from 15 residues. Germline V gene data show CDR1 as SGHNT and CDR2 as YYREEE (reference sequence). CDR3 in DNA: TGTGCCAGCAGCTTGATAGGGGGTTCTAATTCACCCCTCCACTTT. Its translation is CASSLIGGSNSPLHF.

The chain joins TRBV20-1 to TRBJ2-1, with D tentatively TRBD1 or TRBD2 (6 bases each). Germline V CDR1 and CDR2: DFQATT, SNEGSKA (reference sequence). The CDR3 has 11 residues. V lost 6 bases, J lost 13 bases, and 16 bases lay in between. The CDR3 is CSAPSRGTQFF. CDR3 DNA: TGCAGTGCCCCGAGTCGCGGGACACAGTTCTTC.

This chain links TRBV2 with TRBJ2-5; tentative D call: TRBD2 (6 bases). With 3 bases removed from V and 0 bases from J, the gap between germline ends came to 14 bases. Germline loops: CDR1 SNHLY, CDR2 FYNNEI. CDR3 length: 16 amino acids. The CDR3 spells CASSDNTGGHQETQYF. The CDR3 coding sequence is TGTGCCAGCAGTGATAACACCGGAGGGCACCAAGAGACCCAGTACTTC.

The rearrangement uses TRBV9 and TRBJ2-2; D may be TRBD1 (5 bases). This CDR3 is built from 14 residues. From germline, CDR1 is SGDLS and CDR2 YYNGEE. Between the trimmed V and J ends, which lost 7 bases and 3 bases, there was a span of 13 bases. The CDR3 coding sequence is TGTGCCAGCGCCGGCCAGGGATACACCGGGGAGCTGTTTTTT. Its translation is CASAGQGYTGELFF.

The V call is TRBV29-1, the J call TRBJ2-7; 7 bases are shared with TRBD2. J gave up 1 base and V 4 bases, and 7 bases lay outside the gene matches. Germline V gene lookup returns CDR1 SQVTM and CDR2 ANQGSEA. The CDR3 has 14 amino acids. For the CDR3, the DNA is TGCAGCGTTGTGGGGGGGGTCGATTCCTACGAGCAGTACTTC. The encoded protein is CSVVGGVDSYEQYF.

This clone was found once. This chain joins TRBV5-1 and TRBJ2-2, with 8 bases aligning to TRBD2. The CDR3 covers 16 residues. V lost 0 bases and J lost 4; bases outside the gene matches: 5. Germline V lookup: CDR1 SGHRS, CDR2 YFSETQ. The CDR3 DNA reads TGCGCCAGCAGCTTGGAAGGTAGCGGGGCCACCGGGGAGCTGTTTTTT. This translates into CASSLEGSGATGELFF. Drawing the rest from reference TRBV5-1 and TRBJ2-2, the complete variable domain is KAGVTQTPRYLIKTRGQQVTLSCSPISGHRSVSWYQQTPGQGLQFLFEYFSETQRNKGNFPGRFSGRQFSNSRSEMNVSTLELGDSALYLCASSLEGSGATGELFFGEGSRLTVL.

The chain couples TRBV5-1 to TRBJ1-2, with 7 bases fitting TRBD1. CDR1 SGHRS and CDR2 YFSETQ come from the germline V gene. The CDR3 has 15 residues. V trimming: 3 bases; J trimming: 8 bases; junction bases outside the gene matches: 13. The CDR3: CASSSTDRPSGGYTF. The CDR3 DNA is TGCGCCAGCAGCTCGACGGACAGGCCCTCCGGGGGCTACACCTTC.

The chain employs TRBV10-3 and TRBJ1-6; D gene unclear. Germline CDR1 is ENHRY and CDR2 is SYGVKD. Trimming pared 3 bases from V and 11 bases from J, leaving 8 bases between. This CDR3 is built from 12 residues. This CDR3 reads CAISETGPPLHF. In DNA form, the CDR3 reads TGTGCCATCAGTGAAACGGGTCCACCCCTCCACTTT.

The chain combines TRBV5-6 with TRBJ1-1, with D hard to call. Trimming removed 2 bases at V and 5 bases at J, with 10 bases between. Germline CDR1 and CDR2: SGHDT and YYEEEE. This CDR3 spans 13 amino acids. This chain's CDR3 is CASSFNNLTEAFF. The CDR3 coding sequence is TGTGCCAGCAGCTTTAATAATCTGACTGAAGCTTTCTTT.

V is TRBV2 and J is TRBJ1-5; D remains unclear. Trimming pared 8 bases from V and 1 base from J, leaving 9 bases between. CDR3 length: 13 residues. CDR1 and CDR2 (germline): SNHLY, FYNNEI. The CDR3: CASSGQSNQPQHF. The CDR3 nucleotides read TGTGCCAGCTCCGGGCAAAGCAATCAGCCCCAGCATTTT.